These T cell receptor beta chains were read from a single sample in a study of blood T cell repertoires in COVID-19. Method: immunoSEQ multiplex PCR; TCRdb's copy keeps in-frame clones and lacks some. The sample records around 300,000 clones, 88% being singletons. Sequences were obtained from PBMCs or T cells enriched from blood (not recorded which). These receptors came from a woman aged 50 to 65 who had recovered from COVID-19. Each CDR3 is given with its conserved first and last residue. A D gene is named only where the DNA matches it firmly.

d_gene: NA; j_gene: TRBJ1-3; v_gene: TRBV9; CDR3nt: TGTGCCAGCAGCAACCAGGGTCGACCTGGAAACACCATATATTTT; CDR3aa: CASSNQGRPGNTIYF
d_gene: TRBD1; j_gene: TRBJ1-2; v_gene: TRBV29-1; CDR3nt: TGCAGCGTGCCCCGGGACAGACTATCCTATGGCTACACCTTC; CDR3aa: CSVPRDRLSYGYTF
d_gene: TRBD1; j_gene: TRBJ2-6; v_gene: TRBV7-9; CDR3nt: TGTGCCAGCAGTCGGACAGGGGGAAATTCTGGGGCCAACGTCCTGACTTTC; CDR3aa: CASSRTGGNSGANVLTF
d_gene: NA; j_gene: TRBJ1-1; v_gene: TRBV5-1; CDR3nt: TGCGCCAGCAGCTTTTTCGGGATGGAGAACACTGAAGCTTTCTTT; CDR3aa: CASSFFGMENTEAFF
d_gene: NA; j_gene: TRBJ1-5; v_gene: TRBV28; CDR3nt: TGTGCCAGCAGTTACGGGAGCAATCAGCCCCAGCATTTT; CDR3aa: CASSYGSNQPQHF
d_gene: TRBD1; j_gene: TRBJ1-5; v_gene: TRBV9; CDR3nt: TGTGCCAGCAGCGCGACAGGGGGGAATCAGCCCCAGCATTTT; CDR3aa: CASSATGGNQPQHF
d_gene: NA; j_gene: TRBJ1-3; v_gene: TRBV21-1; CDR3nt: TGTGCCAGCAGCAACTTGGACGGGGACTCTGGAAACACCATATATTTT; CDR3aa: CASSNLDGDSGNTIYF
d_gene: NA; j_gene: TRBJ2-7; v_gene: TRBV19; CDR3nt: TGTGCCAGTAGTCGGGGGACAGCTACCTACGAGCAGTACTTC; CDR3aa: CASSRGTATYEQYF
d_gene: NA; j_gene: TRBJ1-2; v_gene: TRBV7-2; CDR3nt: TGTGCCAGCAGCTTAAGGGGAGGGGGGCAGTATAATGGCTACACCTTC; CDR3aa: CASSLRGGGQYNGYTF
d_gene: TRBD1; j_gene: TRBJ1-1; v_gene: TRBV6-5; CDR3nt: TGTGCCAGCAGATGGGGGTGGACAGGGGACACTGAAGCTTTCTTT; CDR3aa: CASRWGWTGDTEAFF
d_gene: NA; j_gene: TRBJ2-2; v_gene: TRBV4-3; CDR3nt: TGCGCCAGCAGCCAAGGGTACAGAGACCACACCGGGGAGCTGTTTTTT; CDR3aa: CASSQGYRDHTGELFF
d_gene: NA; j_gene: TRBJ2-3; v_gene: TRBV6-5; CDR3nt: TGTGCCAGCAGTTACGCGGGACCCCCAGATACGCAGTATTTT; CDR3aa: CASSYAGPPDTQYF
d_gene: NA; j_gene: TRBJ1-2; v_gene: TRBV6-5; CDR3nt: TGTGCCAGCAGTTACCGCCCCGGGTACTATGGCTACACCTTC; CDR3aa: CASSYRPGYYGYTF
d_gene: TRBD2; j_gene: TRBJ2-1; v_gene: TRBV7-2; CDR3nt: TGTGCCAGCAGCTTAATGGTGGCCTTGGGGAGCGGGAGTCCCTCTCTGCAGTTCTTC; CDR3aa: CASSLMVALGSGSPSLQFF